This T cell receptor (beta chain) stems from a study of T cell changes during pregnancy in multiple sclerosis. The assay was immunoSEQ multiplex PCR, and TCRdb's table has in-frame clones only and misses some. The data contain some 97,000 clones, almost 95% of them singletons. Germline-derived CDR1 and CDR2 are LNHDA and SQIVND (reference sequence). With 5 bases removed from V and 5 bases from J, the gap between germline ends came to 6 bases. This CDR3 contains 11 residues. The chain uses TRBV19 and TRBJ1-1; D gene unclear. This clonotype was sampled from a female donor with multiple sclerosis, enrolled in a pregnancy study. The input for sequencing was peripheral blood, taken before pregnancy. CDR3 in amino acids: CASSPGTEAFF. The CDR3 DNA follows: TGTGCCAGTAGTCCGGGGACTGAAGCTTTCTTT.